One and the same sample provided the 20 T cell receptor beta chains below, sequenced in a study of CD8 T cells in Susac syndrome. When the RNA was reverse transcribed, random hexamers were used with an input of roughly 0.45 to 1 ug. From the immunoSEQ multiplex PCR reads, TCRdb called clonotypes with MiXCR, one entry per CDR3 protein. Of about 150,000 distinct CDR3 sequences in the sample, 92% were seen once. Sequencing was carried out using CD4+ T cells from PBMCs. These TCRs come from a human donor in good health.

The chain carries TRBV11-2 and TRBJ2-7; D tentatively reads TRBD1 or TRBD2 (5 bases each). Germline assignment: CDR1 SGHAT and CDR2 FQNNGV. CDR3 size: 14 residues. Trimming cost V 5 bases and J 5 bases, with 16 bases left between them. The DNA of the CDR3 is TGTGCCAGCAGCCCACTGGGGTTGGGGGACGAGCAGTACTTC. This encodes CASSPLGLGDEQYF.

V is TRBV28 and J is TRBJ2-1, with 7 bases identical to TRBD2. The V gene end was trimmed by 6 bases and the J gene end by 1 base; junction bases not matched to a gene: 9. CDR1 is MDHEN and CDR2 is SYDVKM in the germline V gene. The CDR3 runs 16 residues. CDR3 protein: CASSPTPGGSYNEQFF. Here the CDR3 DNA reads TGTGCCAGCAGCCCCACCCCGGGAGGTTCCTACAATGAGCAGTTCTTC.

The V and J genes are TRBV12-5 and TRBJ2-1, with TRBD1 matching 9 bases. The CDR3 is 17 amino acids. Germline V lookup: CDR1 LGHNT, CDR2 FRNRAP. V shed 5 bases and J 7 bases; nucleotides not matched to a gene: 15. Here the CDR3 DNA reads TGTGCTAGTGGTCCTAACCCCGGGACAGGGTTTGGGAATGAGCAGTTCTTC. Translated: CASGPNPGTGFGNEQFF.

V is TRBV20-1 and J is TRBJ2-5, with D tentatively TRBD1 or TRBD2 (5 bases each). The CDR3 loop spans 12 amino acids. Germline loops: CDR1 DFQATT, CDR2 SNEGSKA (reference sequence). V was cut by 6 bases and J by 5 bases, with 13 bases left in between. The CDR3 DNA is TGCAGTGCCACGGGACCTCGGGAGACCCAGTACTTC. Protein: CSATGPRETQYF.

This clonotype was observed once. The chain couples TRBV4-3 to TRBJ1-3; D is possibly TRBD1 (6 bases). Between the trimmed V and J ends, which lost 2 bases and 4 bases, there was a span of 9 bases. CDR1 and CDR2 from the germline V gene are LGHNA and YSLEER. The CDR3 runs 14 residues. The CDR3 coding sequence is TGCGCCAGCAGCCAATTCAGGGGAGGAAACACCATATATTTT. Protein product: CASSQFRGGNTIYF.

The rearrangement uses TRBV20-1 and TRBJ2-2; 13 bases map to TRBD2. Germline V gene lookup returns CDR1 DFQATT and CDR2 SNEGSKA (reference sequence). This CDR3 comprises 15 residues. V lost 3 bases and J lost 5; bases outside the gene matches: 3. The CDR3 sequence is CSARTSGRFTGELFF. CDR3 nucleotides: TGCAGTGCTAGGACTAGCGGGAGGTTTACCGGGGAGCTGTTTTTT.

Note on this clonotype: A read error may account for a junction end that differs from germline. This chain connects TRBV29-1 to TRBJ2-1; no definite D call. This CDR3 spans 13 amino acids. Germline V gene sequence: CDR1 SQVTM, CDR2 ANQGSEA. The CDR3 is CFSSPTYMNTSLF. In DNA form, the CDR3 reads TGCTTCTCATCTCCTACTTACATGAATACTTCTCTCTTC.

This clonotype was counted a single time. The rearrangement joins TRBV5-1 to TRBJ2-2; a possible D gene is TRBD2 (5 bases). There are 16 residues in the CDR3. Trimming shortened V by 4 bases and J by 0 bases, and 13 bases separated the two germline ends. From germline, CDR1 is SGHRS and CDR2 YFSETQ. CDR3 in amino acids: CASSPSISANTGELFF. The CDR3 bases are TGCGCCAGCAGCCCCTCCATTAGCGCGAACACCGGGGAGCTGTTTTTT.

CDR3 in DNA: TGCGCCAGCAGCCAAGATCTCAGGGGAGGGACAGATACGCAGTATTTT. Translating it yields CASSQDLRGGTDTQYF. J is TRBJ2-3 and V is TRBV4-3; D is possibly TRBD2 (7 bases). The CDR3 consists of 16 residues. The V gene's germline CDR1 is LGHNA and CDR2 YSLEER. Trimming took off 0 bases at V and 3 bases at J, with 13 bases between the two ends.

A word on this clonotype: The junction departs from the called germline gene at one end, perhaps through a read error. J is TRBJ2-1 and V is TRBV29-1, with 12 bases identical to TRBD2. Germline V CDR1 and CDR2: SQVTM, ANQGSEA. The CDR3 totals 14 residues. This CDR3 is CSAEGTSGFNEQFF. The DNA for the CDR3 is TGCAGCGCTGAAGGGACTAGCGGGTTCAATGAGCAGTTCTTC.

This rearrangement joins TRBV19 to TRBJ2-3; the match to TRBD2 covers 7 bases. The V gene's germline CDR1 is LNHDA and CDR2 SQIVND (reference sequence). This CDR3 has 14 residues. Germline trimming cut 3 bases from V and 7 bases from J; bases unmatched to any gene: 7. CDR3 sequence (DNA): TGTGCCAGTAGTATTGGGGGGGAGAGCTATACGCAGTATTTT. This sequence encodes CASSIGGESYTQYF.

About this clonotype: At one of its ends the junction is not consistent with the germline gene, which may arise from a read error. The chain has TRBV7-7 and TRBJ2-5, with D possibly called TRBD1 or TRBD2 (5 bases each). CDR3 length equals 14 residues. Germline V lookup: CDR1 SSHAT, CDR2 FNYEAQ (reference sequence). The CDR3 reads CASSSPGTGGTQYF. CDR3 in DNA: TGTGCTAGCAGCTCACCGGGAACAGGAGGGACCCAGTACTTC.

The chain has TRBV5-6 and TRBJ2-5, with D tentatively TRBD1 or TRBD2 (5 bases each). CDR1 is SGHDT and CDR2 is YYEEEE in the germline V gene. The V gene lost 3 bases and the J gene lost 2 bases, with 8 bases spanning the gap. The CDR3 sequence is 13 residues long. Here the CDR3 DNA reads TGTGCCAGCAGCTCCGAGGGGCAAGAGACCCAGTACTTC. It codes for CASSSEGQETQYF.

The DNA of the CDR3 is TGTGCCAGCAGTTCCCCGCAGGGACGAAACTCCTACGAGCAGTACTTC. As protein: CASSSPQGRNSYEQYF. The genes are TRBV6-2 or TRBV6-3 and TRBJ2-7; D could derive from TRBD1 or TRBD2 (5 bases each). The CDR3 runs 16 residues. V was trimmed by 4 bases and J by 0 bases, leaving 16 bases between them. From germline, CDR1 is MNHEY and CDR2 SVGEGT.

V and J are TRBV5-6 and TRBJ1-1; D gene ambiguous. The CDR3 extends over 13 amino acids. V was trimmed by 0 bases and J by 0 bases, leaving 3 bases between them. Germline-derived CDR1 and CDR2 are SGHDT and YYEEEE. The CDR3 reads CASSLVVNTEAFF. The CDR3 nucleotides are TGTGCCAGCAGCTTGGTTGTGAACACTGAAGCTTTCTTT.

The chain carries TRBV29-1 and TRBJ1-2; unclear D gene. CDR1 SQVTM and CDR2 ANQGSEA come from the germline V gene. The CDR3 is made up of 14 amino acids. Trimming cost V 8 bases and J 2 bases, with 18 bases left between them. Here the CDR3 reads CSSSSGVTNYGYTF. The CDR3 region has the DNA TGCAGCTCTTCATCGGGAGTTACAAACTATGGCTACACCTTC.

This chain joins TRBV7-2 and TRBJ2-5; D is tentatively TRBD1 or TRBD2 (6 bases each). Trimming pared 0 bases from V and 7 bases from J, leaving 21 bases between. CDR1 and CDR2 from the germline V gene are SGHTA and FQGNSA. CDR3 length: 17 amino acids. The CDR3 DNA follows: TGTGCCAGCAGCTTAGCTGGAGGGGGAGGCGGACTGGGGACCCAGTACTTC. Its translation: CASSLAGGGGGLGTQYF.

CDR3 bases: TGCGCCAGCAGCCAAGATTTAAGGATTCTACAAGAGACCCAGTACTTC. Encoded protein: CASSQDLRILQETQYF. The V gene is TRBV4-1, the J gene TRBJ2-5, with D hard to call. The V and J ends lost 0 bases and 2 bases respectively, with 13 bases between them. Looked up from germline, CDR1 is MGHRA and CDR2 is YSYEKL. This CDR3 contains 16 residues.

This clonotype was seen just once. The chain uses TRBV7-9 and TRBJ2-1, with 8 bases fitting TRBD2. The CDR3 covers 16 residues. V was pared by 5 bases and J by 2 bases, with 8 bases of the junction left unmatched. The germline V gene encodes CDR1 SEHNR and CDR2 FQNEAQ (reference sequence). The CDR3 here is CASSPVGLATYNEQFF. CDR3 DNA sequence: TGTGCCAGCAGCCCAGTCGGACTAGCTACCTACAATGAGCAGTTCTTC.

The chain carries TRBV5-1 and TRBJ2-3; D remains unclear. The germline V gene encodes CDR1 SGHRS and CDR2 YFSETQ. Trimming removed 4 bases at V and 1 base at J, with 7 bases between. This CDR3 has 13 amino acids. In DNA, the CDR3 is TGCGCCAGCAGCGCCGGAGGCACAGATACGCAGTATTTT. It specifies CASSAGGTDTQYF.